This TCR beta chain was recorded in a study of T cells after yellow fever vaccination. TCRdb processed the 5' RACE reads anew with MiXCR; each CDR3 protein has one entry. Of approximately 300,000 distinct CDR3 sequences in the sample, about 10% were seen once. Germline lookup yields CDR1 SGHRS and CDR2 YFSETQ. The ends were cut back, 3 bases at V and 9 bases at J, with 10 bases in the middle. The CDR3 is made up of 13 amino acids. The chain carries TRBV5-1 and TRBJ1-6; D unresolved. Sequences were derived from CD4+ T cells sorted from PBMCs, sampled 45 days after the yellow fever booster vaccination. The clonotype comes from a man aged 18 to 30 who received the YFV17D yellow fever vaccine. CDR3 amino acids: CASSSWTASPLHF. Here the CDR3 DNA reads TGCGCCAGCAGCTCCTGGACGGCTTCACCCCTCCACTTT.